The TCR beta chain under discussion was sequenced for a study of blood T cell repertoires in COVID-19. Study-level background: Sites in the United States, Italy and Spain provided acute and convalescent COVID-19 samples. T cells, B-cell-depleted T cells, or PBMCs supplied cDNA or gDNA.

This CDR3 is 15 amino acids long. Germline CDR1 reads SGHDT; CDR2 reads YYEEEE. The V segment lost 5 bases and the J segment 2 bases; nucleotides outside the gene matches: 6. In the original workflow: The authors estimated nucleated cell counts from reference gene primer amplification. The assay was immunoSEQ multiplex PCR, and TCRdb's table has in-frame clones only and misses some. Clonal size and the V and J genes are those of that table, whereas D and trimming came from the DNA. In the table there are tens of thousands of clones, 70% to 90% of which are singletons. The receptor comes from an elderly woman in a cohort sampled during active or convalescent COVID-19. The sequencing input was peripheral blood. The chain employs TRBV5-6 and TRBJ2-1; the match to TRBD2 covers 8 bases. The chain's CDR3 is CASSLAGRTYNEQFF. The CDR3 DNA follows: TGTGCCAGCAGTTTAGCGGGAAGGACCTACAATGAGCAGTTCTTC.